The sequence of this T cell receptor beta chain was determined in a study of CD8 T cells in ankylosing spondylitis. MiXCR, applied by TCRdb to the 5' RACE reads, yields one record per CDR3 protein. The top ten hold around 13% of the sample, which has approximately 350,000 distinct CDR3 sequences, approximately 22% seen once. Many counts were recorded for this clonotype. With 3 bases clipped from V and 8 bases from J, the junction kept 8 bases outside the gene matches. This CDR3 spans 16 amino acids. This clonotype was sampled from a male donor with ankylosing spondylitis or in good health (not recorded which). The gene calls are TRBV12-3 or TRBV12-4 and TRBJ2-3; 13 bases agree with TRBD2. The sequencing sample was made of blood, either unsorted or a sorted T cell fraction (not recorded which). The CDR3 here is CASSFPGLAGTGTQYF. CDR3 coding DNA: TGTGCCAGCAGTTTCCCGGGACTAGCGGGGACGGGTACGCAGTATTTT.